What follows are 31 T cell receptor beta chains derived from one specimen sequenced in a study of T cell responses to AZD1222 COVID-19 vaccine. TCRdb's copy holds only in-frame clones and misses some; the assay was immunoSEQ multiplex PCR. The table includes 100,000 to 150,000 clones, 70% to 90% detected once. The source was peripheral blood, collected on day 0 of AZD1222 vaccination. All receptors derive from an adult in good health.

The chain carries TRBV10-1 and TRBJ1-1; D perhaps matches TRBD1 (5 bases). Deletions cut 3 bases from V and 2 bases from J, with 10 bases between. CDR3 length: 14 residues. Germline V gives CDR1 WNHNN, CDR2 SYGVQD (reference sequence). CDR3 sequence (DNA): TGCGCCAGCAGTGATGGGGGGAGTAACACTGAAGCTTTCTTT. This encodes CASSDGGSNTEAFF.

This clone was recorded once. This chain links TRBV12-3 or TRBV12-4 with TRBJ2-3; D is unclear. This CDR3 is 11 amino acids long. With 6 bases removed from V and 2 bases from J, the gap between germline ends came to 3 bases. CDR3 bases: TGTGCCAGCAGCTTCACAGATACGCAGTATTTT. It is translated as CASSFTDTQYF.

V usage is TRBV5-6 and J usage is TRBJ1-6; 8 positions match TRBD1. This CDR3 has 14 amino acids. Germline V lookup: CDR1 SGHDT, CDR2 YYEEEE. V trimming: 4 bases; J trimming: 8 bases; junction bases outside the gene matches: 5. As DNA, the CDR3 is TGTGCCAGCAGCCGGACAGGGAGGGATTCACCCCTCCACTTT. This translates into CASSRTGRDSPLHF.

The chain employs TRBV9 and TRBJ2-3; 12 bases agree with TRBD2. Losses at the gene ends were 0 bases for V and 6 bases for J; bases not matched to a gene: 14. The CDR3 totals 19 residues. Germline CDR1 and CDR2: SGDLS and YYNGEE. The CDR3 spells CASSVGVLAGGEWMDTQYF. In DNA form, the CDR3 reads TGTGCCAGCAGCGTAGGGGTTCTAGCGGGAGGGGAGTGGATGGATACGCAGTATTTT. The full variable domain, its missing parts supplied by reference TRBV9 and TRBJ2-3, is DSGVTQTPKHLITATGQRVTLRCSPRSGDLSVYWYQQSLDQGLQFLIQYYNGEERAKGNILERFSAQQFPDLHSELNLSSLELGDSALYFCASSVGVLAGGEWMDTQYFGPGTRLTVL.

CDR3 loop: CASSPLTAGTYNEQFF. The DNA for the CDR3 is TGTGCCAGCAGTCCTCTTACCGCGGGGACTTACAATGAGCAGTTCTTC. This rearrangement joins TRBV28 to TRBJ2-1; TRBD2 is a possible D gene (6 bases). Germline V CDR1 and CDR2: MDHEN, SYDVKM. The CDR3 runs 16 residues. Trimming took off 5 bases at V and 4 bases at J, with 18 bases between the two ends.

The chain joins TRBV20-1 to TRBJ1-4; D possibly corresponds to TRBD1 (5 bases). V was pared by 3 bases and J by 6 bases, with 8 bases between. The CDR3 spans 12 residues. CDR1 is DFQATT, CDR2 SNEGSKA, per germline (reference sequence). CDR3 in amino acids: CSASRGDEKLFF. CDR3 bases: TGCAGTGCTAGTCGAGGGGATGAAAAACTGTTTTTT.

This clone has just one count. The chain is built from TRBV7-2 and TRBJ2-7; D is undetermined. Trimming took 1 base from V and 3 from J, leaving 7 bases between them. This CDR3 is 13 amino acids long. The germline V gene encodes CDR1 SGHTA and CDR2 FQGNSA. The CDR3 loop is CASSLEPHYEQYF. CDR3 nucleotides: TGTGCCAGCAGCTTAGAACCACACTACGAGCAGTACTTC.

The rearrangement joins TRBV7-9 to TRBJ2-7, with a possible D match to TRBD1 (6 bases). This CDR3 region has 14 residues. CDR1 and CDR2 (germline): SEHNR, FQNEAQ (reference sequence). V was cut by 5 bases and J by 0 bases, with 11 bases left in between. The CDR3 bases are TGTGCCAGCAGCACACAGGGAAGCTCCTACGAGCAGTACTTC. This encodes CASSTQGSSYEQYF.

J is TRBJ1-1 and V is TRBV11-2, with TRBD1 matching 7 bases. The CDR3 is 19 residues long. Germline assignment: CDR1 SGHAT and CDR2 FQNNGV. V lost 4 bases, J lost 1 base, and 18 bases stayed unmatched. CDR3 sequence: CASSSLGSGQENWNTEAFF. CDR3 in DNA: TGTGCCAGCAGCTCGCTAGGTTCCGGACAGGAGAATTGGAACACTGAAGCTTTCTTT.

This chain connects TRBV4-1 to TRBJ2-7; 7 bases are shared with TRBD1. This CDR3 has 15 amino acids. Trimming at V came to 1 base and at J to 0 bases, leaving 3 bases not matched to a gene. Per the germline V gene, CDR1 is MGHRA and CDR2 is YSYEKL. CDR3 DNA sequence: TGCGCCAGCAGCCAAGGACAGGGTTCCTCCTACGAGCAGTACTTC. Protein: CASSQGQGSSYEQYF.

The V call is TRBV2, the J call TRBJ2-3, with TRBD2 matching over 7 bases. V gave up 6 bases and J gave up 4 bases; unmatched junction bases: 7. There are 14 residues in the CDR3. Germline lookup yields CDR1 SNHLY and CDR2 FYNNEI. CDR3 DNA: TGTGCCAGCAGCGCGGGCGGGAGAGCAGATACGCAGTATTTT. As protein: CASSAGGRADTQYF.

The rearrangement joins TRBV9 to TRBJ1-4; 9 bases line up with TRBD1. The germline gives CDR1 SGDLS, CDR2 YYNGEE. V lost 0 bases and J lost 7; bases outside the gene matches: 1. The CDR3 has 14 amino acids. This CDR3 is CASSVGTGVEKLFF. CDR3 DNA: TGTGCCAGCAGCGTAGGGACAGGGGTTGAAAAACTGTTTTTT.

The chain has TRBV27 and TRBJ1-1; perhaps TRBD1 as D (5 bases). Germline CDR1 MNHEY, CDR2 SMNVEV (reference sequence). The germline V and J ends were trimmed by 3 bases and 2 bases, with 7 bases remaining between them. This CDR3 comprises 13 residues. CDR3 region: CASSFDSNTEAFF. The CDR3 nucleotides read TGTGCCAGCAGTTTCGACAGTAACACTGAAGCTTTCTTT.

This clone is a singleton in its sample. The chain combines TRBV19 with TRBJ1-4, with 8 positions matching TRBD1. Per germline, CDR1 LNHDA and CDR2 SQIVND (reference sequence). V trimming: 7 bases; J trimming: 5 bases; junction bases outside the gene matches: 15. CDR3 length: 17 residues. The CDR3 loop reads CASTPPSKQGVNEKLFF. The CDR3 DNA reads as TGTGCCAGTACCCCACCCTCGAAACAGGGGGTGAATGAAAAACTGTTTTTT.

The chain has TRBV19 and TRBJ2-1, with TRBD2 matching 7 bases. Germline V gene lookup returns CDR1 LNHDA and CDR2 SQIVND (reference sequence). This CDR3 contains 14 residues. The ends lost 7 bases at V and 3 bases at J; junction bases unmatched: 6. CDR3 sequence: CASTPGTNYNEQFF. CDR3 DNA: TGTGCCAGTACCCCCGGGACTAACTACAATGAGCAGTTCTTC.

The chain links TRBV27 to TRBJ2-7, with 7 bases fitting TRBD2. The CDR3 sequence is 15 residues long. Trimming cost V 0 bases and J 3 bases; bases outside gene matches: 5. Germline V CDR1 and CDR2: MNHEY, SMNVEV (reference sequence). This chain's CDR3 is CASSLSAGVHYEQYF. The CDR3 region has the DNA TGTGCCAGCAGTTTATCGGCGGGAGTTCACTACGAGCAGTACTTC.

The chain has TRBV28 and TRBJ2-7, with D maybe TRBD2 (6 bases). V gave up 3 bases and J gave up 0 bases, with 18 bases separating them. Germline CDR1 is MDHEN and CDR2 is SYDVKM. The length of the CDR3 is 17 residues. The CDR3 bases are TGTGCCAGCAGTTTGAGCGTCGGCGGGGCTCTCTCCTACGAGCAGTACTTC. It codes for CASSLSVGGALSYEQYF.

The J gene is TRBJ1-1, the V gene TRBV5-6; 9 bases agree with TRBD1. Germline CDR1 is SGHDT and CDR2 is YYEEEE. This CDR3 has 14 residues. The J segment lost 1 base and the V segment lost 5 bases, leaving 3 bases of the junction unmatched. In DNA, the CDR3 is TGTGCCAGCAGTCCGGGACAGGGGAACACTGAAGCTTTCTTT. It translates to CASSPGQGNTEAFF.

This rearrangement joins TRBV7-9 to TRBJ1-4; D gene uncertain. The CDR3 has 15 residues. V lost 2 bases, J lost 3 bases, and 10 bases lay in between. CDR1 is SEHNR and CDR2 is FQNEAQ in the germline V gene (reference sequence). CDR3 loop: CASSLYSTSNEKLFF. The CDR3 DNA reads TGTGCCAGCAGCTTATACAGCACTTCTAATGAAAAACTGTTTTTT.

The rearrangement joins TRBV9 to TRBJ2-7, with TRBD2 identical over 10 bases. The CDR3 runs 17 residues. With 0 bases clipped from V and 2 bases from J, the junction kept 8 bases outside the gene matches. CDR1 is SGDLS, CDR2 YYNGEE, per germline. The DNA for the CDR3 is TGTGCCAGCAGCGTAGTGGCTAGCGGGAGAGGAGCCTACGAGCAGTACTTC. Protein product: CASSVVASGRGAYEQYF.

The J gene is TRBJ2-7, the V gene TRBV4-3; D remains ambiguous. V lost 0 bases and J lost 0, with 18 bases in between. From germline, CDR1 is LGHNA and CDR2 YSLEER. The CDR3 consists of 18 residues. The CDR3 region is CASSQDRDLTELSYEQYF. The CDR3 DNA sequence: TGCGCCAGCAGCCAAGATCGCGACTTGACCGAACTCTCCTACGAGCAGTACTTC.

The rearrangement uses TRBV2 and TRBJ1-2; D gene unclear. Germline-derived CDR1 and CDR2 are SNHLY and FYNNEI. The length of the CDR3 is 12 residues. Deletions cut 6 bases from V and 0 bases from J, with 5 bases between. CDR3 region: CASRRANYGYTF. The CDR3 DNA reads TGTGCCAGCAGAAGGGCTAACTATGGCTACACCTTC.

The chain carries TRBV11-3 and TRBJ2-7, with D hard to call. Germline V gene sequence: CDR1 SGHNT, CDR2 YENEEA. CDR3 length: 13 amino acids. The V end was cut by 1 base, the J end by 1 base, with 5 bases between. The CDR3 sequence is CASSLGRSYEQYF. CDR3 coding DNA: TGTGCCAGCAGCTTAGGGCGGTCCTACGAGCAGTACTTC.

In this sample, this clone turned up once. The chain couples TRBV6-5 to TRBJ1-6; the D is unclear. Per germline, CDR1 MNHEY and CDR2 SVGAGI. The germline V and J ends were trimmed by 2 bases and 4 bases, with 9 bases remaining between them. CDR3 length: 15 residues. The CDR3 region is CASSYGRAYNSPLHF. The DNA of the CDR3 is TGTGCCAGCAGTTACGGAAGGGCTTATAATTCACCCCTCCACTTT.

This clone was seen more than once but under ten times. J is TRBJ1-4 and V is TRBV19; TRBD1 matches at 9 bases. J was trimmed by 7 bases and V by 7 bases; bases with no gene match: 7. Per the germline V gene, CDR1 is LNHDA and CDR2 is SQIVND (reference sequence). CDR3 length: 14 amino acids. CDR3 loop: CASNLGQGSEKLFF. The DNA of the CDR3 is TGTGCCAGTAATTTGGGACAGGGATCTGAAAAACTGTTTTTT.

The chain has TRBV7-2 and TRBJ2-5; the match to TRBD1 covers 7 bases. The CDR3 consists of 13 residues. J was trimmed by 2 bases and V by 5 bases; bases with no gene match: 2. From germline, CDR1 is SGHTA and CDR2 FQGNSA. CDR3 DNA sequence: TGTGCCAGCAGCCGGGGACAGCAAGAGACCCAGTACTTC. Its translation: CASSRGQQETQYF.

This chain uses TRBV6-1 with TRBJ2-3; D assignment may be TRBD1 or TRBD2 (5 bases each). This CDR3 spans 16 amino acids. Trimming shortened V by 3 bases and J by 1 base, and 14 bases separated the two germline ends. Germline lookup yields CDR1 MNHNS and CDR2 SASEGT. The CDR3 DNA reads as TGTGCCAGCAGTGAGGGACCGGGACCGGGCACAGATACGCAGTATTTT. Its translation is CASSEGPGPGTDTQYF.

CDR3 region: CASSSFIRRKNEKLFF. CDR3 nucleotides: TGTGCCAGTAGTTCCTTTATCAGGAGAAAAAATGAAAAACTGTTTTTT. This chain joins TRBV19 and TRBJ1-4; D unresolved. Germline V CDR1 and CDR2: LNHDA, SQIVND (reference sequence). Trimming left V 5 bases short and J 5 bases short, with 18 bases between. This CDR3 is 16 amino acids long. Combining the CDR3 with reference TRBV19 and TRBJ1-4 gives the whole variable domain DGGITQSPKYLFRKEGQNVTLSCEQNLNHDAMYWYRQDPGQGLRLIYYSQIVNDFQKGDIAEGYSVSREKKESFPLTVTSAQKNPTAFYLCASSSFIRRKNEKLFFGSGTQLSVL.

The chain recombines TRBV2 with TRBJ2-7; D might be TRBD1 or TRBD2, each matching 5 bases. The CDR3 is 14 amino acids. Trimming took 6 bases from V and 3 from J, leaving 15 bases between them. Germline V gene lookup returns CDR1 SNHLY and CDR2 FYNNEI. CDR3 nucleotide sequence: TGTGCCAGCAGCGTACGGGACGGTGACTACGAGCAGTACTTC. Its protein product is CASSVRDGDYEQYF.

V is TRBV9 and J is TRBJ2-3; 8 nucleotides line up with TRBD2. Trimming cost V 0 bases and J 11 bases; bases outside gene matches: 8. The CDR3 covers 14 residues. CDR1 is SGDLS, CDR2 YYNGEE, per germline. The CDR3 spells CASSVAHEREKQYF. The CDR3 coding sequence is TGTGCCAGCAGCGTAGCACACGAGCGGGAGAAGCAGTATTTT.

CDR3 protein: CASSQSSGRTYEQYF. The CDR3 bases are TGTGCCAGCAGCCAATCTAGCGGGAGGACCTACGAGCAGTACTTC. The chain is built from TRBV3-1 (or the pseudogene TRBV3-2) and TRBJ2-7, with TRBD2 matching 11 bases. The CDR3 covers 15 residues. Germline loops: CDR1 LGHDT, CDR2 YNNKEL (reference sequence). Losses at the gene ends were 2 bases for V and 2 bases for J; bases not matched to a gene: 2.